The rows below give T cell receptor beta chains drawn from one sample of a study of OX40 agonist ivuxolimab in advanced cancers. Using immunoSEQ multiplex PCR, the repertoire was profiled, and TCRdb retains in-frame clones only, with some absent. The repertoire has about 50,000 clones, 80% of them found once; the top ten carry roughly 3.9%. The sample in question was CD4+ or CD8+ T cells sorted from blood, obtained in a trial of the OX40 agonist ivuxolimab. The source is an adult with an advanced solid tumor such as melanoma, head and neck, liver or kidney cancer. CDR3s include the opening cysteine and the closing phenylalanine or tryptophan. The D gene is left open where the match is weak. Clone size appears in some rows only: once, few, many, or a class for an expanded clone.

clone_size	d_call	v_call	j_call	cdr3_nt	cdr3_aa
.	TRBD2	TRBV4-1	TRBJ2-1	TGCGCCAGCAGACGTGGACTAGCGGGGGGGACCTACAATGAGCAGTTCTTC	CASRRGLAGGTYNEQFF
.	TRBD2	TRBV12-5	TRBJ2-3	TGTGCTAGTGGTTCGGGGGCGGGGGGGATCACAGATACGCAGTATTTT	CASGSGAGGITDTQYF
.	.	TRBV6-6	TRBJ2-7	TGTGCCAGCAGTTACTCGATCGAGGTTCGCGAGCAGTACTTC	CASSYSIEVREQYF
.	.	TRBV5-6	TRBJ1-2	TGTGCCAGCAGCGGGGAGGGGCGCGGCTACACCTTC	CASSGEGRGYTF
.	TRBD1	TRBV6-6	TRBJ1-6	TGTGCCAGCAGCCTTACGGGACAGCATAATTCACCCCTCCACTTT	CASSLTGQHNSPLHF
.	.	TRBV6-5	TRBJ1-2	TGTGCCAGCAGTTACTCGGTACAGAGTATGCGCTACACCTTC	CASSYSVQSMRYTF
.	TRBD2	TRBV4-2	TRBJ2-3	TGTGCCAGCAGCCAAGATTATGGGATAGCGGGCCCGGGGGATACGCAGTATTTT	CASSQDYGIAGPGDTQYF
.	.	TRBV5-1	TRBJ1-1	TGCGCCAGCAGCCCCCCTGAGGTTCGGAACACTGAAGCTTTCTTT	CASSPPEVRNTEAFF
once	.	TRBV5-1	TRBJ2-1	TGCGCCAGCAGCGAAATGGGAGCCATCTCCTACAATGAGCAGTTCTTC	CASSEMGAISYNEQFF
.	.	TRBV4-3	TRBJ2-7	TGCGCCAGCAGCCAAATCCCCGGGACTGTCGAGCAGTACTTC	CASSQIPGTVEQYF
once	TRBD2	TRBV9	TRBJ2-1	TGTGCCAGCAGCGTAGGGCTAGCGGGGTGGAATGAGCAGTTCTTC	CASSVGLAGWNEQFF
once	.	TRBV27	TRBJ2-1	TGTGCCAGCAGTTTAAGCCGGCGCTCCTACAATGAGCAGTTCTTC	CASSLSRRSYNEQFF
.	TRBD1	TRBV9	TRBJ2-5	TGTGCCAGCAGCCAGACAGGGCAAGAGACCCAGTACTTC	CASSQTGQETQYF
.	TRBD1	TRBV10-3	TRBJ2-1	TGTGCCATCAGTGAGTCGGTCAATGCGGGACAGGGGATGAATGAGCAGTTCTTC	CAISESVNAGQGMNEQFF
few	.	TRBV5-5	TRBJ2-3	TGTGCCAGCAGCTTGGGAGGGAGGACAGATACGCAGTATTTT	CASSLGGRTDTQYF
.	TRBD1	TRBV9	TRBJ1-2	TGTGCCAGCAGCGTAGTAGGACAGGGAAACTATGGCTACACCTTC	CASSVVGQGNYGYTF
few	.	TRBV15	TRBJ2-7	TGTGCCACCAGCGGCCAGCTATCCTACGAGCAGTACTTC	CATSGQLSYEQYF
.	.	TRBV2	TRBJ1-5	TGTGCCAGCAGCCGAGACGGAGGGGGCAATCAGCCCCAGCATTTT	CASSRDGGGNQPQHF
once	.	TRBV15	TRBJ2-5	TGTGCCACCAGCAGAGGGAGTGAGACCCAGTACTTC	CATSRGSETQYF
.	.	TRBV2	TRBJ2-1	TGTGCCAGCAGTACCTACGGGGAGCAGTTCTTC	CASSTYGEQFF
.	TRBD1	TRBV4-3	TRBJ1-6	TGCGCCAGCAGCCAAGCCCCTCAGGGGGCTGGTTCACCCCTCCACTTT	CASSQAPQGAGSPLHF
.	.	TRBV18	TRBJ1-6	TGTGCCAGCTCACCATTCCAGCCGAGCTCCTATAATTCACCCCTCCACTTT	CASSPFQPSSYNSPLHF
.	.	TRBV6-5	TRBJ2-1	TGTGCCAGCAGTTACTCGGAGGGAGTAGGCAATGAGCAGTTCTTC	CASSYSEGVGNEQFF
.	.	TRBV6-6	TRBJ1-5	TGTGCCAGCAGTAGACAGAATCAGCCCCAGCATTTT	CASSRQNQPQHF
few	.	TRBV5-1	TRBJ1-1	TGCGCCAGCAGCTTGGATCTGAGTGGCACTGAAGCTTTCTTT	CASSLDLSGTEAFF
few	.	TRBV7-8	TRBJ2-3	TGTGCCAGCAGCTTCCGGGGTGGCGGGGGCACTAGCACAGATACGCAGTATTTT	CASSFRGGGGTSTDTQYF
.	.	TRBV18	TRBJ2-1	TGTGCCAGCTCACCCCTCAGCCAGGGCGCTGAGTTCTTC	CASSPLSQGAEFF
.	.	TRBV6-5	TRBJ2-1	TGTGCCAGCAGTTACTCCGGAAGGAATGAGCAGTTCTTC	CASSYSGRNEQFF
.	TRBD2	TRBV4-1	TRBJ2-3	TGCGCCAGCAGCCATGCCGGACTAGCGGGAGCGGGGGTGGGAGATACGCAGTATTTT	CASSHAGLAGAGVGDTQYF
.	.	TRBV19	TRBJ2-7	TGTGCCAGTAGTATGGAGACAATGGGCTACGAGCAGTACTTC	CASSMETMGYEQYF
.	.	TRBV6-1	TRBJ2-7	TGTGCCAGCATCATCACAGGGTTGGGGGAGCAGTACTTC	CASIITGLGEQYF
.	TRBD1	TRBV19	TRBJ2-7	TGTGCCAGTAGTACCGGGACAGGATATTACGAGCAGTACTTC	CASSTGTGYYEQYF
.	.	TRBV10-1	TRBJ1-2	TGCGCCAGCAAAGGGCAGGGTTCGGACCAGATAAACTATGGCTACACCTTC	CASKGQGSDQINYGYTF
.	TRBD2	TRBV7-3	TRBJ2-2	TGTGCCAGCAGCTTAACCGGGACTAGCGGGATCACCGGGGAGCTGTTTTTT	CASSLTGTSGITGELFF
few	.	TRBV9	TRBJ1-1	TGTGCCAGCAGCCGGCACCCACTCCTCCGGGACACTGAAGCTTTCTTT	CASSRHPLLRDTEAFF
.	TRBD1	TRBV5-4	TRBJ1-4	TGTGCCAGCAGCTTAAACAGGGGGCTCGATGAAAAACTGTTTTTT	CASSLNRGLDEKLFF
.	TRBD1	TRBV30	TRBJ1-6	TGTGCCTGGAGTCCCTGGACAGGGTCCTCCTCACCCCTCCACTTT	CAWSPWTGSSSPLHF
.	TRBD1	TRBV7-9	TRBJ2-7	TGTGCCAGCAGCTCACAGGGGGGCTCTATCTACGAGCAGTACTTC	CASSSQGGSIYEQYF
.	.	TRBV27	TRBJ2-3	TGTGCCAGCAGTTTTTATCGAGGGTCTTTAACAGATACGCAGTATTTT	CASSFYRGSLTDTQYF
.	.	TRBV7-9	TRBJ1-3	TGTGCCAGCAGCTTAATAGCGAGCCCTGGAAACACCATATATTTT	CASSLIASPGNTIYF
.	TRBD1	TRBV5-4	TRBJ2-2	TGTGCCAGCAGCTTATACAGGGGCACTAACACCGGGGAGCTGTTTTTT	CASSLYRGTNTGELFF
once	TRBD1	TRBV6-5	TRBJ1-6	TGTGCCAGCAGTTACACACAGGGGTTGGAGTCACCCCTCCACTTT	CASSYTQGLESPLHF
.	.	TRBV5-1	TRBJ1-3	TGCGCCAGCAAACCGACAGGTAGCTCTGGAAACACCATATATTTT	CASKPTGSSGNTIYF
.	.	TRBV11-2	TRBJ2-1	TGTGCCAGCAGCTTAGGTCGGGACAATGAGCAGTTCTTC	CASSLGRDNEQFF
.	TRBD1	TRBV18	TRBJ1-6	TGTGCCAGCTCACCAGAGGGACAGGGATCACCCCTCCACTTT	CASSPEGQGSPLHF
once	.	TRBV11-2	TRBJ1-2	TGTGCCAGCAGCTTAAGTGGACCGCGTTTAGGTGGCTACACCTTC	CASSLSGPRLGGYTF
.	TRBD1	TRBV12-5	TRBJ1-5	TGTGCTAGTGGTCGACAGGGGGTAACAAATCAGCCCCAGCATTTT	CASGRQGVTNQPQHF